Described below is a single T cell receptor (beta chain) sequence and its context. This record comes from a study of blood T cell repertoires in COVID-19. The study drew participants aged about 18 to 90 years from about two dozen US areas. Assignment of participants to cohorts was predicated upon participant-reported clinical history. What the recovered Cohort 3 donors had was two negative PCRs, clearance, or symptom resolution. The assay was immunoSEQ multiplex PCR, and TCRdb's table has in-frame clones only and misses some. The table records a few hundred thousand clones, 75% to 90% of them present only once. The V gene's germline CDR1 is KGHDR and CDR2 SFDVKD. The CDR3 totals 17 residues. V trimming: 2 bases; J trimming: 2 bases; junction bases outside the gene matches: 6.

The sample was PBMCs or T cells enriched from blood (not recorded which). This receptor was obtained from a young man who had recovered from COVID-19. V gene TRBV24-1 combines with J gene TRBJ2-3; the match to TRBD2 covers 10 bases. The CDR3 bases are TGTGCCACCAGTGATTCCCTGACTAGCGGGTACACAGATACGCAGTATTTT. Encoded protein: CATSDSLTSGYTDTQYF.